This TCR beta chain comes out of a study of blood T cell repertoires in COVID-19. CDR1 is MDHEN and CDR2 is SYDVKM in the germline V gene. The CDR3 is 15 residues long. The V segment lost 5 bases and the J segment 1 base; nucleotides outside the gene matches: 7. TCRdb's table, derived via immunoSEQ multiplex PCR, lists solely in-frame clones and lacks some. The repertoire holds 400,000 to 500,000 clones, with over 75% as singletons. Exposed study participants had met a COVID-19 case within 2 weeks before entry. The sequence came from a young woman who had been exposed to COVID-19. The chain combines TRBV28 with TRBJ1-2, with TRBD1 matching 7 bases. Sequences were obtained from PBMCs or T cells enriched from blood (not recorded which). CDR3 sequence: CASSPWDSINYGYTF. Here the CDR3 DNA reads TGTGCCAGCAGTCCTTGGGACAGCATTAACTATGGCTACACCTTC.